This T cell receptor (beta chain) comes out of a study of human T cells and chemical hapten exposure (dated by TCRdb to the early 2020s). Background for the entire study: Libraries were pooled for sequencing, and variation in per-sample TCR yields was attributed mainly to small differences in library volumes within the pool. For every blood RNA sample, sequencing covered both the TCR alpha and TCR beta chains. In alopecia patients, the study followed how the peripheral blood TCR repertoire changed in vivo over primary and secondary sensitization to diphenylcyclopropenone (DPC), a hapten. The research as a whole found: No change with DPC sensitization was found in the number of TCRs above 1 in 1000 frequency, and no evidence of global repertoire structure alterations was found. Repeated subsampling changed both the strength of the expansion versus patch-test correlation and the threshold at which that correlation became significant.

Library construction relied on 5' RACE. TCRdb records Illumina MiSeq as the sequencer. During library preparation, unique molecular identifiers were attached to individual cDNA molecules so that TCRs could be counted in a quantitative, reproducible way. The original pipeline was this. Samples had a median of about 96,000 TCRs, with a range from roughly 20,000 to 690,600. V, J and CDR3 annotation of the TCR reads was performed with the Decombinator software suite. For the PS versus PT1 abundance plots, all samples were subsampled to the same number of TCRs (28,000). Expanded TCRs were defined as absent before sensitization and observed at least eight times at the 2-week time point. TCRdb itself trimmed the public reads at Q25 with fastp, ran MiXCR and retained productive beta chains. Entries that share a CDR3 protein sequence are merged under the most common genes and DNA. None of the V and J calls come from the authors' own analysis; TCRdb made them. This sample has roughly 82,000 distinct CDR3 sequences in its table, and less than 20% of those were observed once. The top ten hold 6.5% to 7% of the sample.

In this sample, this clonotype turned up a few times. Its antigen target is currently unknown. Base qualities are not provided; no much larger clone lies one nucleotide away. Total RNA was extracted from unfractionated whole blood that had been collected in Tempus Blood RNA tubes. Four or five healthy volunteers acted as controls for TCR sequencing and had blood drawn at day 0, 2 weeks and 6 weeks. The germline V gene provides CDR1 SGHVS and CDR2 FQNEAQ. From its cysteine to its phenylalanine, the CDR3 spans 17 amino acids. The sequence is cut down to CDR3 DNA, 51 bases in frame from base 1. V is reduced by 5 bases and J by 0 bases, leaving a spacing of 14 bases between them.

The rearranged chain carries TRBV7-8 and TRBJ2-6; the D element might be TRBD1 or TRBD2, as each aligns at 6 bases. The origin of this receptor is a female donor in good health. The CDR3 protein sequence reads: CASSPGAVSSGANVLTF. In nucleotides, the sequence is TGTGCCAGCAGCCCGGGGGCGGTAAGCTCTGGGGCCAACGTCCTGACTTTC.